This TCR beta chain appears in the sequencing data of a study of OX40 agonist ivuxolimab in advanced cancers. General study findings and limits: More expanded clones were found, on average, in CD8+ than in CD4+ T cells. In the 0.1 to 3.0 mg/kg range, CD4+ and CD8+ blood T cells had expanded clonally by week 6.

The length of the CDR3 is 13 residues. The V gene lost 5 bases and the J gene lost 8 bases, with 12 bases spanning the gap. Per germline, CDR1 KGHSH and CDR2 LQKENI. The table lists this clone with a count of one. Antigen specificity is unknown. Profiled with immunoSEQ multiplex PCR; TCRdb holds only in-frame clones, not every one. The sample has 26,000 or so clones; 76% are singletons. The sample was CD4+ or CD8+ T cells sorted from blood, taken in a trial of the OX40 agonist ivuxolimab. This chain connects TRBV18 to TRBJ1-4, with TRBD1 as a possible D gene (5 bases). The sequence was collected from an adult with an advanced solid tumor such as melanoma, head and neck, liver or kidney cancer. The CDR3 sequence: CASSRDVQEKLFF. The DNA for the CDR3 is TGTGCCAGCTCAAGGGACGTTCAGGAAAAACTGTTTTTT.